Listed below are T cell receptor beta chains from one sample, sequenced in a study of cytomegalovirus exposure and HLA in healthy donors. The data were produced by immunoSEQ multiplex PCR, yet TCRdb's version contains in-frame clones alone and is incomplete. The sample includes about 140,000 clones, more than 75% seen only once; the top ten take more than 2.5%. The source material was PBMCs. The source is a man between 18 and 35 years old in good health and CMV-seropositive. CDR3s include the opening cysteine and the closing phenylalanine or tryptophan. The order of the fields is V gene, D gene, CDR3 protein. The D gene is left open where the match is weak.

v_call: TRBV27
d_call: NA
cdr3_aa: CASSLGQGPEAFF

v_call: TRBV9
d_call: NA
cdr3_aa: CASSRGMNTEAFF

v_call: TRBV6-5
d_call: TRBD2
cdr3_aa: CASTMTSAVYEQYF

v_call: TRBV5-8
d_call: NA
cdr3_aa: CASSFNLRTDRNTIYF

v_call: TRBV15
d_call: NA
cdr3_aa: CATSRDRNEQFF

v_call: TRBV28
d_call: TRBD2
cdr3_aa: CASPPTSGGYNEQFF

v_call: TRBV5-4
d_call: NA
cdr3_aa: CASSLGHPGSGNTIYF

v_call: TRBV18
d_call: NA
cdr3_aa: CASSPRPGPDTEAFF

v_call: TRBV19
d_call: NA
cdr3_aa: CATQGSGRYNEKLFF

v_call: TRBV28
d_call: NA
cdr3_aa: CASSPVPVLHYYEQYF

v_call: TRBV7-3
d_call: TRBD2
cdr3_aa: CASSLLSGGSYNEQFF

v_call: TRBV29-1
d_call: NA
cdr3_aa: CSDSLQGSGEAFF

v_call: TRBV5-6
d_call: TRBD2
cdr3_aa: CASSLRGLEYEQYF

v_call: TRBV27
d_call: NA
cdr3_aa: CASSLRAGHGEKLFF

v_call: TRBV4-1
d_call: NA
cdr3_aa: CASSQDPIWYSGANALTF

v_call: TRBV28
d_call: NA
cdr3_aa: CASRIQDYSNQPQHF

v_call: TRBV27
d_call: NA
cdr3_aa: CASWGTGGLDYGYTF

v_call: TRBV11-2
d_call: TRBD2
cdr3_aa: CASSLGTSGNNEQFF

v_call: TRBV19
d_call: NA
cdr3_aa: CASRTGVNTEAFF

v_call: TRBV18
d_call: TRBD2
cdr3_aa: CASSPGLASDTQYF

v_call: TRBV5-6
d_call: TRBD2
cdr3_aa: CASSLAGVAKNIQYF

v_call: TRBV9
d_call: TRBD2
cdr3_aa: CASSALAAGSAAEQYF

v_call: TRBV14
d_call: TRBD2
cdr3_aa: CASSRPSGRGEQFF

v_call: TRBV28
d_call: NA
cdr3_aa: CASSFQGLAKNIQYF

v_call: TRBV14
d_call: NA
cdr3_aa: CASRAYNEQFF

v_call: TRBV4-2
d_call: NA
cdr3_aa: CASSQDIRSPGKGYTF

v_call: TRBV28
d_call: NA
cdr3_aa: CASRGGGSNQPQHF

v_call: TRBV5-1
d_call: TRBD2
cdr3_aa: CASSLALGGSGRGEQYF

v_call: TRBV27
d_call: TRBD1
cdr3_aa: CASSAAGTVYGYTF

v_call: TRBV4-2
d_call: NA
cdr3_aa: CASSQVGQGPEKLFF

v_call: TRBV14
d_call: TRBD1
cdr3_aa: CASSQDNPTGEDGYTF

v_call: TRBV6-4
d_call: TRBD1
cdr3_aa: CASSDFGTGSIDTQYF

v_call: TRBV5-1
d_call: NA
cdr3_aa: CASSLGRAGANVLTF

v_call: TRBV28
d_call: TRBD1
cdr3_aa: CASSPLGQGANEKLFF

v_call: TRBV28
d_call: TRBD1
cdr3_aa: CASRGQGPYEQYF

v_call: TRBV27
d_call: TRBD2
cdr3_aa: CASSWGGTPYEQYF

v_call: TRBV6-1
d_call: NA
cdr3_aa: CASSEALLEPSNNEQFF

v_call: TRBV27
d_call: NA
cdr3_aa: CASSLWQSREQYF

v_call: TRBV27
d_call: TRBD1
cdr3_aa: CASSSSGTAYEQYF

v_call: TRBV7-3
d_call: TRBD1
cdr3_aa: CASSYSTGDSYEQYF

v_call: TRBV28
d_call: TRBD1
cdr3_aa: CASSRGQATYYEQYF

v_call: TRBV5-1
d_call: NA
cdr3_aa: CASSLAPNGANVLTF

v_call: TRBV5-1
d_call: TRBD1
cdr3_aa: CASSWTGEGEKLFF

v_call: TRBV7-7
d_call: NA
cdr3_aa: CASSLGAGTSYQETQYF

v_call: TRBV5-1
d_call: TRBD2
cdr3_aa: CASMGLAGESLRVGEQYF

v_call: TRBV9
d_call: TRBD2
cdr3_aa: CASSVALAGSETQYF

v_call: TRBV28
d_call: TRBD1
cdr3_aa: CASSRTGTGKNEQYF

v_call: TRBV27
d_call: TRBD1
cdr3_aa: CASSDIPGQGTYEQYF

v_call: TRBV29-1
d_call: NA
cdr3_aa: CSAQQVSDTEAFF

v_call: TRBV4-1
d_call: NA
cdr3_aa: CASSQVVQGKETQYF